The 19 T cell receptor beta chains presented below share a single source sample, sequenced in a study of T cells in Graves' hyperthyroidism and ophthalmopathy. Amplification of TCR beta CDR3 regions was performed using RNA transcripts as template. The HTBI set primed first-round TCR CDR3 RT-PCR. TCRdb processed the multiplex PCR reads anew with MiXCR; each CDR3 protein has one entry. The repertoire holds about 560,000 distinct CDR3 sequences, with about a sixth as singletons. The sequenced sample consisted of blood. These receptors were collected from a woman in her late teens or twenties with Graves' hyperthyroidism.

This clonotype was detected only a few times. V is TRBV20-1 and J is TRBJ1-6; D gene uncertain. Germline CDR1 DFQATT, CDR2 SNEGSKA (reference sequence). The CDR3 sequence is 14 residues long. Trimming took 6 bases from V and 3 from J, leaving 12 bases between them. This CDR3 is CSALRRNYNSPLHF. The CDR3, as DNA: TGCAGTGCCCTGCGACGGAACTATAATTCACCCCTCCACTTT.

This clonotype occurred many times. The V call is TRBV5-1, the J call TRBJ2-1, with 12 bases aligning to TRBD2. The CDR3 has 17 residues. Germline V lookup: CDR1 SGHRS, CDR2 YFSETQ. Trimming took 3 bases from V and 7 from J; bases not matched to a gene: 11. CDR3 sequence (DNA): TGCGCCAGCAGCTCTTTAGGACTAGCGGGAACCTGGAATGAGCAGTTCTTC. It encodes CASSSLGLAGTWNEQFF.

The V call is TRBV2, the J call TRBJ2-1; D remains unclear. With 9 bases removed from V and 2 bases from J, the gap between germline ends came to 14 bases. Looked up from germline, CDR1 is SNHLY and CDR2 is FYNNEI. The CDR3 is made up of 14 amino acids. The CDR3 spells CASYSGLPYNEQFF. The CDR3 nucleotides read TGTGCCAGTTATTCCGGGCTCCCCTACAATGAGCAGTTCTTC.

This sequence joins TRBV5-4 and TRBJ1-2; D remains ambiguous. This CDR3 spans 14 amino acids. The V gene lost 3 bases and the J gene lost 2 bases, with 11 bases spanning the gap. Germline V CDR1 and CDR2: SGHNT, YYREEE (reference sequence). CDR3 DNA sequence: TGTGCCAGCAGCTCCGACGGATGGAACTATGGCTACACCTTC. Translating it yields CASSSDGWNYGYTF.

J is TRBJ2-7 and V is TRBV20-1; 11 bases map to TRBD2. After removal of 0 bases from V and 0 bases from J, the junction contained 13 bases not matched to a gene. The CDR3 consists of 19 residues. CDR1 and CDR2 from the germline V gene are DFQATT and SNEGSKA (reference sequence). CDR3 nucleotides: TGCAGTGCTAGAGATCTAGTCGTAGCGGGGGGGATATTCTCCTACGAGCAGTACTTC. Residues: CSARDLVVAGGIFSYEQYF.

A word on this clonotype: One end of the junction fails to match germline, which may point to a read error. The V and J genes are TRBV18 and TRBJ2-7; TRBD2 aligns across 9 bases. The CDR3 loop spans 18 amino acids. The germline V gene has CDR1 KGHSH and CDR2 LQKENI. The CDR3 reads CASSQSVSASGATYEQCF. DNA for the CDR3: TGTGCCAGCTCACAATCTGTATCGGCTAGCGGGGCTACCTACGAGCAGTGCTTC.

This clonotype showed up many times. The chain recombines TRBV28 with TRBJ2-5, with D uncertain. Germline V gives CDR1 MDHEN, CDR2 SYDVKM. This CDR3 region has 15 residues. The germline V and J ends were trimmed by 5 bases and 2 bases, with 15 bases remaining between them. The chain's CDR3 is CASSLQGGLQETQYF. The CDR3 nucleotides are TGTGCCAGCAGTCTTCAAGGCGGATTACAAGAGACCCAGTACTTC.

A few counts support this clonotype. This sequence joins TRBV12-3 or TRBV12-4 and TRBJ2-7; D might be TRBD1 (9 bases). Trimming removed 3 bases from V and 4 bases from J, with 22 bases in between. The CDR3 is made up of 17 amino acids. CDR3 sequence reads: CASSFLAGQGAKYEQYF. The DNA for the CDR3 is TGTGCCAGCAGTTTTTTAGCGGGACAGGGAGCCAAATACGAGCAGTACTTC.

This clonotype was detected a few times. The V call is TRBV11-3, the J call TRBJ2-7; D gene ambiguous. This CDR3 contains 14 residues. Trimming took off 1 base at V and 9 bases at J, with 16 bases between the two ends. CDR1 is SGHNT and CDR2 is YENEEA in the germline V gene. CDR3 sequence: CASSLVFGLTGQYF. CDR3 sequence (DNA): TGTGCCAGCAGCTTAGTATTCGGCCTTACGGGGCAGTACTTC. Variable domain in full (rest from reference TRBV11-3 and TRBJ2-7): EAGVVQSPRYKIIEKKQPVAFWCNPISGHNTLYWYLQNLGQGPELLIRYENEEAVDDSQLPKDRFSAERLKGVDSTLKIQPAELGDSAVYLCASSLVFGLTGQYFGPGTRLTVT.

This clonotype was observed a handful of times. The chain carries TRBV6-5 and TRBJ2-5; D is undetermined. Trimming cost V 4 bases and J 5 bases, with 23 bases left between them. This CDR3 is built from 17 residues. Germline V CDR1 and CDR2: MNHEY, SVGAGI. The CDR3 region has the DNA TGTGCCAGCAGTTTTGAAGTCTCGACCTACCTGAGGGAGACCCAGTACTTC. It specifies CASSFEVSTYLRETQYF.

The sample holds many counts of this clonotype. This chain links TRBV6-8 with TRBJ1-1; TRBD1 matches at 7 bases. The J segment lost 3 bases and the V segment lost 6 bases, leaving 10 bases of the junction unmatched. The CDR3 is made up of 15 amino acids. CDR1 and CDR2 from the germline V gene are MNHGY and SAAAGT. CDR3: CASSHTRQGDTEAFF. In nucleotides, the CDR3 is TGTGCCAGCAGCCACACCCGACAGGGCGACACTGAAGCTTTCTTT.

This clonotype was counted a few times. The chain couples TRBV20-1 to TRBJ2-1; 8 bases are a match to TRBD2. The CDR3 spans 15 residues. V shed 1 base and J 2 bases; nucleotides not matched to a gene: 4. Looked up from germline, CDR1 is DFQATT and CDR2 is SNEGSKA (reference sequence). This CDR3 is CSARVAGSTYNEQFF. Written as DNA, the CDR3 is TGCAGTGCTAGAGTAGCGGGGTCAACCTACAATGAGCAGTTCTTC.

This clonotype was counted ten times or more. This rearrangement joins TRBV12-3 or TRBV12-4 to TRBJ1-1; TRBD1 might be the D (6 bases). Trimming removed 2 bases at V and 3 bases at J, with 10 bases between. The CDR3 spans 14 residues. Here the CDR3 reads CASSLQGMYTEAFF. CDR3 coding DNA: TGTGCCAGCAGTTTACAGGGGATGTACACTGAAGCTTTCTTT.

The chain recombines TRBV7-9 with TRBJ2-3, with a possible D match to TRBD1 (6 bases). The CDR3 contains 15 residues. V lost 5 bases and J 5 bases, leaving 17 bases between the germline ends. CDR1 and CDR2 from the germline V gene are SEHNR and FQNEAQ (reference sequence). The CDR3, as DNA: TGTGCCAGCAGCCCCGCAGGGGTTGTGGGAGATACGCAGTATTTT. Protein sequence: CASSPAGVVGDTQYF.

This clonotype was observed at least ten times. The chain carries TRBV3-1 and TRBJ2-1; D is uncertain. The V and J ends lost 5 bases and 0 bases respectively, with 11 bases between them. CDR1 and CDR2 (germline): LGHDT, YNNKEL (reference sequence). CDR3 length: 15 amino acids. CDR3 residues: CASSSRRSSYNEQFF. CDR3 sequence (DNA): TGTGCCAGCAGCTCGCGACGGAGCTCCTACAATGAGCAGTTCTTC.

This clonotype was detected a few times. The rearrangement uses TRBV6-5 and TRBJ2-7; possible D gene TRBD2, 6 bases. The length of the CDR3 is 17 residues. Germline V gives CDR1 MNHEY, CDR2 SVGAGI. Trimming cost V 0 bases and J 0 bases, with 15 bases left between them. The CDR3: CASSYSSGTHYSYEQYF. The CDR3 nucleotides are TGTGCCAGCAGTTACTCCTCCGGGACTCACTACTCCTACGAGCAGTACTTC.

This clonotype was found many times. This chain uses TRBV12-3 or TRBV12-4 with TRBJ2-3; D call uncertain. This CDR3 region has 14 residues. The ends were cut back, 2 bases at V and 0 bases at J, with 6 bases in the middle. CDR3 amino acids: CASSLLTSTDTQYF. In DNA, the CDR3 is TGTGCCAGCAGTTTACTAACTAGCACAGATACGCAGTATTTT.

This clonotype has a count of ten or more. The rearrangement uses TRBV12-3 or TRBV12-4 and TRBJ2-1; D perhaps matches TRBD2 (5 bases). Trimming removed 6 bases at V and 6 bases at J, with 15 bases between. There are 14 residues in the CDR3. This CDR3 reads CASSRDSQSNEQFF. The CDR3 DNA follows: TGTGCCAGCAGCCGGGATTCTCAAAGCAATGAGCAGTTCTTC.

About this clonotype itself: Its ends do not fully match the called genes, so a read error is possible. The chain is built from TRBV7-2 and TRBJ2-2, with D tentatively TRBD2 (6 bases). CDR1 SGHTA and CDR2 FQGNSA come from the germline V gene. The CDR3 is made up of 13 amino acids. CDR3 sequence: CASSSGRGEGASF. CDR3 DNA: TGTGCCAGCAGCTCCGGGCGGGGAGAGGGAGCTTCCTTT.